The 12 T cell receptor beta chains below were found in one sample sequenced in a study of CD8 T cells in Susac syndrome. The RNA input was about 0.5 to 1 ug, and it was reverse transcribed with random hexamers. TCRdb re-called the immunoSEQ multiplex PCR reads with MiXCR, one entry per CDR3 protein. This sample carries about 190,000 distinct CDR3 sequences, approximately 93% of them seen once, and the ten largest clones take around 0.1%. The sequenced sample consisted of CD4+ T cells from PBMCs. These receptors all come from a human donor in good health.

The chain has TRBV5-1 and TRBJ2-6; D uncertain. V shed 6 bases and J shed 1 base, with 17 bases lying between them. The germline CDR1 and CDR2 sequences are SGHRS and YFSETQ. This CDR3 spans 17 amino acids. The chain's CDR3 is CASTQSNSRSGANVLTF. The CDR3 nucleotides read TGCGCCAGCACCCAGAGCAACTCTAGGTCTGGGGCCAACGTCCTGACTTTC.

Here the CDR3 reads CASIPPILATHEQYV. CDR3 sequence (DNA): TGCGCCAGCATCCCCCCGATCCTGGCTACTCACGAGCAGTACGTC. J is TRBJ2-7 and V is TRBV23-1; no definite D call. TRBV23-1 is an open reading frame whose function is uncertain. Between the trimmed V and J ends, which lost 7 bases and 5 bases, there was a span of 21 bases. The CDR3 sequence is 15 residues long.

The rearrangement links TRBV15 to TRBJ2-6; D might be TRBD1 (5 bases). CDR1 and CDR2 (germline): LNHNV, YYDKDF (reference sequence). The length of the CDR3 is 16 residues. V dropped 4 bases and J dropped 2 bases, with 12 bases sitting between them. Written as DNA, the CDR3 is TGTGCCACCAGCATCCCCCAAGGGGCTGGGGCCAACGTCCTGACTTTC. Protein: CATSIPQGAGANVLTF.

This chain links TRBV20-1 with TRBJ2-7; 7 bases fit TRBD2. There are 12 residues in the CDR3. The ends lost 6 bases at V and 6 bases at J; junction bases unmatched: 8. The germline gives CDR1 DFQATT, CDR2 SNEGSKA (reference sequence). As DNA, the CDR3 is TGCAGTGCACAAGCGGGGAGCGTCGAGCAGTACGTC. It is translated as CSAQAGSVEQYV.

This clonotype was detected only once. The rearrangement joins TRBV6-5 to TRBJ1-5; TRBD1 is a possible D gene (5 bases). Deletions cut 6 bases from V and 4 bases from J, with 16 bases between. In germline, CDR1 is MNHEY, CDR2 SVGAGI. The CDR3 runs 15 residues. CDR3 loop: CASSPNQGSNQPQHF. As DNA, the CDR3 is TGTGCCAGCAGCCCCAACCAGGGTTCGAATCAGCCCCAGCATTTT.

The rearrangement links TRBV7-8 to TRBJ1-5, with a tentative D call TRBD1 (6 bases). Germline V CDR1 and CDR2: SGHVS, FQNEAQ. The CDR3 is 15 amino acids. V dropped 4 bases and J dropped 3 bases, with 13 bases sitting between them. CDR3 region: CASSSGYRDNQPQHF. CDR3 DNA sequence: TGTGCCAGCAGCTCTGGATACAGGGACAATCAGCCCCAGCATTTT.

This clonotype was observed a single time. This rearrangement joins TRBV13 to TRBJ2-1; TRBD1 aligns across 8 bases. Trimming at V came to 5 bases and at J to 8 bases, leaving 8 bases not matched to a gene. The CDR3 covers 14 residues. CDR1 and CDR2 from the germline V gene are PRHDT and FYEKMQ (reference sequence). CDR3 coding DNA: TGTGCCAGCAGCCCGCGGACAGGGAGGTATGAGCAGTTCTTC. Translation gives CASSPRTGRYEQFF.

The V call is TRBV4-3, the J call TRBJ2-2, with D perhaps matching TRBD2 (5 bases). The V end was cut by 1 base, the J end by 7 bases, with 10 bases between. Germline CDR1 reads LGHNA; CDR2 reads YSLEER. This CDR3 has 14 amino acids. The CDR3 protein is CASSQVEGVGELFF. DNA for the CDR3: TGCGCCAGCAGCCAAGTCGAGGGAGTCGGGGAGCTGTTTTTT.

This chain links TRBV29-1 with TRBJ2-1; D gene uncertain. Germline V gene sequence: CDR1 SQVTM, CDR2 ANQGSEA. The CDR3 has 14 amino acids. Trimming cost V 5 bases and J 3 bases, with 14 bases left between them. As DNA, the CDR3 is TGCAGCGTTACGGCAATCATTAGCTACAATGAGCAGTTCTTC. This codes for CSVTAIISYNEQFF.

This CDR3 is CASTPRARGPGNTIYF. The CDR3 DNA follows: TGTGCCAGCACCCCACGGGCCCGGGGCCCTGGAAACACCATATATTTT. This chain connects TRBV2 to TRBJ1-3; maybe TRBD1 (5 bases). This CDR3 contains 16 residues. Germline V gives CDR1 SNHLY, CDR2 FYNNEI. V was pared by 7 bases and J by 2 bases, with 18 bases between.

The rearrangement joins TRBV20-1 to TRBJ2-4; the match to TRBD2 covers 8 bases. This CDR3 has 15 amino acids. Germline CDR1 and CDR2: DFQATT and SNEGSKA (reference sequence). J was trimmed by 1 base and V by 0 bases; bases with no gene match: 2. The CDR3 protein is CSAREGGGAKNIQYF. The CDR3 DNA is TGCAGTGCTAGAGAGGGCGGGGGGGCCAAAAACATTCAGTACTTC.

The CDR3 nucleotides read TGCAGTTTCCGGGCCTTCAATGAGCAGTTCTTC. Translating gives CSFRAFNEQFF. This sequence joins TRBV20-1 and TRBJ2-1; D not resolved. The CDR3 runs to 11 residues. The germline V gene has CDR1 DFQATT and CDR2 SNEGSKA (reference sequence). Trimming stripped 8 bases from V and 6 bases from J, with 11 bases between.